The 3 T cell receptor beta chains below were found in one sample sequenced in a study of blood T cells in healthy people across ages. Sample-barcoded 5' priming and a J-beta primer mix drove a second PCR of roughly 6 to 12 cycles. TCRdb redid the calling of the 5' RACE reads with MiXCR, one entry per CDR3 protein. The table records around 1,600,000 distinct CDR3 sequences, 35% to 45% of them present only once. Sequences were obtained from blood. Source of these receptors: a woman between 18 and 29 years old in good health.

In this sample, this clonotype turned up a few times. The chain is built from TRBV4-1 and TRBJ2-7, with TRBD1 as a possible D gene (6 bases). Trimming pared 3 bases from V and 2 bases from J, leaving 20 bases between. Looked up from germline, CDR1 is MGHRA and CDR2 is YSYEKL. This CDR3 spans 17 amino acids. CDR3: CASSQLLGHLTPYEQYF. The CDR3 coding sequence is TGCGCCAGCAGCCAGCTCCTGGGACACCTCACCCCCTACGAGCAGTACTTC.

The V and J genes are TRBV4-3 and TRBJ1-4; tentative D call: TRBD1 (6 bases). Germline CDR1 is LGHNA and CDR2 is YSLEER. The CDR3 runs to 15 residues. Trimming removed 0 bases from V and 6 bases from J, with 11 bases in between. As DNA, the CDR3 is TGCGCCAGCAGCCAAGATACGGGGGCCCATGAAAAACTGTTTTTT. Its protein is CASSQDTGAHEKLFF.

The chain couples TRBV28 to TRBJ2-1; D is perhaps TRBD2 (6 bases). V lost 5 bases and J lost 5, with 16 bases in between. Germline values: CDR1 MDHEN, CDR2 SYDVKM. The CDR3 totals 15 residues. Here the CDR3 reads CASSHPWAGHNEQFF. The CDR3 DNA follows: TGTGCCAGCAGTCACCCATGGGCGGGGCACAATGAGCAGTTCTTC.